These 23 T cell receptor beta chains share one sample of origin, sequenced in a study of CD8+CD57+ T cells in acquired aplastic anemia. An expansion of CD8+CD57+ cells by flow cytometry had been shown in patients chosen for sequencing. Genomic DNA constituted the template upon which TCR beta VDJ and CDR3 profiling was performed. TCRdb used MiXCR to reprocess the reads, holding one entry per CDR3 protein. This sample carries 150,000 to 180,000 distinct CDR3 sequences, about 48% of them seen once, and the ten largest clones take more than 10%. Specimen: sorted CD4+, CD8+, or CD8+CD57+ T cells (not recorded which) from PBMCs. Every receptor here comes from a human donor with aplastic anemia.

This clonotype appeared a few times. The CDR3 reads CASRPRGGSTEAFF. The CDR3, as DNA: TGTGCCAGCAGACCCCGAGGGGGTTCCACTGAAGCTTTCTTT. The V and J genes are TRBV5-4 and TRBJ1-1, with D tentatively TRBD1 (6 bases). This CDR3 is built from 14 residues. Trimming took 5 bases from V and 4 from J, leaving 15 bases between them. Germline V lookup: CDR1 SGHNT, CDR2 YYREEE (reference sequence).

The rearrangement uses TRBV15 and TRBJ2-7; D perhaps matches TRBD1 (5 bases). The V gene lost 0 bases and the J gene lost 4 bases, with 10 bases spanning the gap. The CDR3 is made up of 14 amino acids. Germline lookup yields CDR1 LNHNV and CDR2 YYDKDF (reference sequence). The CDR3 region is CATSRDRGRYEQYF. The CDR3 DNA reads as TGTGCCACCAGCAGAGATAGGGGCCGATACGAGCAGTACTTC. Full variable domain (rest looked up from reference TRBV15 and TRBJ2-7): DAMVIQNPRYQVTQFGKPVTLSCSQTLNHNVMYWYQQKSSQAPKLLFHYYDKDFNNEADTPDNFQSRRPNTSFCFLDIRSPGLGDTAMYLCATSRDRGRYEQYFGPGTRLTVT.

This clonotype was recorded at least ten times. V and J are TRBV9 and TRBJ1-2; no clear D. Germline CDR1 and CDR2: SGDLS and YYNGEE. V gave up 7 bases and J gave up 11 bases, with 12 bases separating them. This CDR3 contains 10 residues. The CDR3 DNA sequence: TGTGCCAGCCGGCGTCAGAATTACACCTTC. This encodes CASRRQNYTF. The full variable domain, its missing parts supplied by reference TRBV9 and TRBJ1-2, is DSGVTQTPKHLITATGQRVTLRCSPRSGDLSVYWYQQSLDQGLQFLIQYYNGEERAKGNILERFSAQQFPDLHSELNLSSLELGDSALYFCASRRQNYTFGSGTRLTVV.

The J gene is TRBJ1-3, the V gene TRBV9; D possibly corresponds to TRBD1 (5 bases). The CDR3 extends over 18 amino acids. CDR1 is SGDLS, CDR2 YYNGEE, per germline. Trimming stripped 0 bases from V and 0 bases from J, with 16 bases between. This CDR3 reads CASSVAALGPISGNTIYF. CDR3 DNA sequence: TGTGCCAGCAGCGTAGCCGCGTTGGGACCAATCTCTGGAAACACCATATATTTT.

The chain recombines TRBV29-1 with TRBJ2-3, with TRBD2 matching 9 bases. The ends lost 7 bases at V and 1 base at J; junction bases unmatched: 6. Germline V CDR1 and CDR2: SQVTM, ANQGSEA. CDR3 length: 14 amino acids. As DNA, the CDR3 is TGCAGCGCCCCGCGGACTAGCGGCACAGATACGCAGTATTTT. Translating it yields CSAPRTSGTDTQYF.

V usage is TRBV4-2 and J usage is TRBJ2-7; 7 nucleotides align to TRBD2. The CDR3 is made up of 15 amino acids. Losses at the gene ends were 4 bases for V and 1 base for J; bases not matched to a gene: 7. CDR1 and CDR2 from the germline V gene are LGHNA and YNFKEQ. The CDR3 sequence is CASSRSGAASYEQYF. The CDR3 DNA reads TGTGCCAGCAGCCGCAGCGGGGCAGCGTCCTACGAGCAGTACTTC.

Ten or more counts support this clonotype. This sequence joins TRBV19 and TRBJ1-5; D not certain. Trimming stripped 6 bases from V and 7 bases from J, with 13 bases between. The CDR3 runs 13 residues. CDR1 is LNHDA and CDR2 is SQIVND in the germline V gene (reference sequence). Here the CDR3 DNA reads TGTGCCAGTAGGAGGGAGGGCCCCCAGCCCCAGCATTTT. This codes for CASRREGPQPQHF. Full variable domain (missing parts from reference TRBV19 and TRBJ1-5): DGGITQSPKYLFRKEGQNVTLSCEQNLNHDAMYWYRQDPGQGLRLIYYSQIVNDFQKGDIAEGYSVSREKKESFPLTVTSAQKNPTAFYLCASRREGPQPQHFGDGTRLSIL.

The chain links TRBV4-3 to TRBJ2-7, with TRBD1 identical over 8 bases. The CDR3 contains 17 residues. Unmatched junction bases numbered 16, after V lost 3 bases and J lost 6 bases. Germline-derived CDR1 and CDR2 are LGHNA and YSLEER. The CDR3 here is CASSHSYSGTGSPEQYF. DNA for the CDR3: TGCGCCAGCAGCCACTCTTACTCCGGGACAGGCTCGCCCGAGCAGTACTTC.

V and J are TRBV4-1 and TRBJ2-7, with a possible D match to TRBD2 (6 bases). V lost 1 base and J lost 6, with 16 bases in between. The CDR3 loop spans 15 amino acids. Germline V gene data show CDR1 as MGHRA and CDR2 as YSYEKL. CDR3 DNA: TGCGCCAGCAGCCAAGTGGTCGCGGGGAGCTCCGAGCAGTACTTC. Residues: CASSQVVAGSSEQYF.

Only one count was recorded for this clonotype. CDR3: CSARGQGDSSPLHF. The CDR3, as DNA: TGCAGTGCTAGAGGACAGGGAGACAGTTCACCCCTCCACTTT. J is TRBJ1-6 and V is TRBV20-1; the match to TRBD1 covers 7 bases. Germline assignment: CDR1 DFQATT and CDR2 SNEGSKA (reference sequence). V shed 1 base, J shed 9 bases, and the junction held 6 bases outside the gene matches. The length of the CDR3 is 14 residues.

In its sample, this clonotype was seen a few times. CDR3 residues: CASSLDRAYEQYF. The CDR3 DNA sequence: TGTGCCAGCAGCCTAGACAGGGCCTACGAGCAGTACTTC. The chain employs TRBV7-2 and TRBJ2-7; 7 bases are a match to TRBD1. Germline V lookup: CDR1 SGHTA, CDR2 FQGNSA. This CDR3 is built from 13 residues. Germline trimming cut 5 bases from V and 2 bases from J; bases unmatched to any gene: 3.

The chain links TRBV4-2 to TRBJ2-1; 9 bases are shared with TRBD2. Germline CDR1 and CDR2: LGHNA and YNFKEQ. The CDR3 totals 16 residues. Trimming took 0 bases from V and 8 from J; bases not matched to a gene: 8. The CDR3 region is CASSQEAGGPIDEQFF. CDR3 DNA: TGTGCCAGCAGCCAAGAAGCGGGGGGCCCCATCGATGAGCAGTTCTTC.

This clonotype appeared a few times. The rearrangement joins TRBV27 to TRBJ2-7; 8 bases match TRBD1. Trimming removed 5 bases from V and 2 bases from J; junction bases left unmatched: 11. This CDR3 has 16 amino acids. The V gene's germline CDR1 is MNHEY and CDR2 SMNVEV (reference sequence). CDR3 loop: CASSPSQGAIAYEQYF. In DNA, the CDR3 is TGTGCCAGCAGTCCCTCCCAGGGGGCGATTGCCTACGAGCAGTACTTC.

This chain uses TRBV7-9 with TRBJ2-3; possible D gene TRBD1, 6 bases. From germline, CDR1 is SEHNR and CDR2 FQNEAQ (reference sequence). The CDR3 contains 12 residues. Trimming stripped 5 bases from V and 11 bases from J, with 14 bases between. CDR3 DNA sequence: TGTGCCAGCAGCCTCGGGGACAATGAGCAGTATTTT. Its translation: CASSLGDNEQYF.

The V and J genes are TRBV10-3 and TRBJ2-5, with 7 bases that match TRBD1. The trim removed 6 bases at V and 3 bases at J, leaving 7 bases unmatched. CDR1 ENHRY and CDR2 SYGVKD come from the germline V gene. The CDR3 runs to 14 residues. The DNA for the CDR3 is TGTGCCATCAGCGAGGTAGGGGGCGAAGAGACCCAGTACTTC. It specifies CAISEVGGEETQYF.

The chain couples TRBV7-3 to TRBJ1-1; 7 positions agree with TRBD1. This CDR3 is 15 amino acids long. The junction had 10 bases not matched to a gene; V was cut back by 4 bases and J by 5 bases. Germline V gene lookup returns CDR1 SGHTA and CDR2 FQGTGA. The CDR3 here is CASSSTGSVGTEAFF. CDR3 nucleotide sequence: TGTGCCAGCAGCTCGACAGGGTCGGTGGGAACTGAAGCTTTCTTT.

This chain joins TRBV19 and TRBJ2-1; D not resolved. V was cut by 7 bases and J by 5 bases, with 6 bases left in between. Germline V lookup: CDR1 LNHDA, CDR2 SQIVND (reference sequence). The CDR3 totals 11 residues. CDR3 in amino acids: CASTGHNEQFF. The CDR3 DNA sequence: TGTGCCAGTACCGGGCACAATGAGCAGTTCTTC.

This clonotype has a single count. The chain couples TRBV29-1 to TRBJ2-3; TRBD2 matches at 14 bases. The length of the CDR3 is 17 residues. With 7 bases clipped from V and 4 bases from J, the junction kept 13 bases outside the gene matches. CDR1 is SQVTM and CDR2 is ANQGSEA in the germline V gene. The CDR3 sequence is CSALGLAGGGWADTQYF. CDR3 DNA: TGCAGCGCCCTAGGACTAGCGGGGGGTGGGTGGGCAGATACGCAGTATTTT.

This clonotype has a handful of counts. The V and J genes are TRBV11-2 and TRBJ1-1; D gene uncertain. CDR1 and CDR2 (germline): SGHAT, FQNNGV. The length of the CDR3 is 15 residues. The V and J ends lost 1 base and 5 bases respectively, with 14 bases between them. CDR3 protein: CASSLVAASGTEAFF. DNA for the CDR3: TGTGCCAGCAGCTTAGTGGCAGCCTCGGGGACTGAAGCTTTCTTT. The full variable domain, with the rest looked up from reference TRBV11-2 and TRBJ1-1, is EAGVAQSPRYKIIEKRQSVAFWCNPISGHATLYWYQQILGQGPKLLIQFQNNGVVDDSQLPKDRFSAERLKGVDSTLKIQPAKLEDSAVYLCASSLVAASGTEAFFGQGTRLTVV.

V is TRBV27 and J is TRBJ1-2, with no clear D. CDR3 length equals 13 residues. Germline V gene lookup returns CDR1 MNHEY and CDR2 SMNVEV (reference sequence). V was clipped by 5 bases and J by 8 bases, with 15 bases between them. CDR3 DNA: TGTGCCAGCAGTAAACGCCCCCTTGGGGGCTACACCTTC. As protein: CASSKRPLGGYTF.

This clonotype was recorded once. The chain couples TRBV9 to TRBJ1-1; 7 nucleotides align to TRBD1. Germline V gene data show CDR1 as SGDLS and CDR2 as YYNGEE. This CDR3 contains 20 residues. The trim removed 1 base at V and 4 bases at J, leaving 22 bases unmatched. The CDR3 sequence: CASSVRKIGQVEGLSTEAFF. Here the CDR3 DNA reads TGTGCCAGCAGCGTACGGAAAATCGGACAGGTCGAAGGGTTGAGCACTGAAGCTTTCTTT.

This clonotype was seen a few times. The chain uses TRBV3-1 and TRBJ1-4; the D is unclear. The length of the CDR3 is 15 residues. The germline gives CDR1 LGHDT, CDR2 YNNKEL (reference sequence). V lost 4 bases and J lost 0, with 9 bases in between. The CDR3 DNA sequence: TGTGCCAGCAGCCGAGAACTTGCAACTAATGAAAAACTGTTTTTT. It yields the protein CASSRELATNEKLFF.

Ten or more counts support this clonotype. The chain uses TRBV11-2 and TRBJ1-2, with D tentatively TRBD1 (6 bases). Germline CDR1 SGHAT, CDR2 FQNNGV. Trimming pared 5 bases from V and 7 bases from J, leaving 26 bases between. CDR3 length: 17 residues. Written as DNA, the CDR3 is TGTGCCAGCAGCCTCAGCCTGGGGGCGGGAACCTCAACTGGCTACACCTTC. Its protein is CASSLSLGAGTSTGYTF.